This TCR beta chain was profiled in a study of persistence of HIV-infected CD4 T cells. The overall study: The sample holds CD4+ T cells responsive to CMV or HIV-1 Gag.

Points on this clone: Its target is not known.

V shed 3 bases and J shed 6 bases, with 11 bases lying between them. The CDR3 is 13 residues long. The libraries were made with immunoSEQ version 4 in survey mode. Each sample used up to 1 ug genomic DNA diluted to roughly 10 ng/uL. The repertoire was sequenced with immunoSEQ multiplex PCR; TCRdb's copy has only in-frame clones and lacks some. The profile covers about 28,000 clones, with around 80% appearing a single time and roughly 0.8% taken by the ten largest. Whole-study findings and limits: CMV- and Gag-responding cells had lower TCRbeta richness than CD3/CD28-responding cells.

Cells were stimulated with CMV-infected fibroblast lysates at roughly 10 ug/mL. Memory cells lacking CD40L and CD69 with high CD45RO were sorted. For 18 hours, CD8-depleted PBMCs received anti-CD28/CD49d costimulation, a CD40-blocking antibody and enfuvirtide. The chain links TRBV12-3 or TRBV12-4 to TRBJ1-2, with D possibly TRBD1 on 6 matching bases. The sequences come from CD4+ T cells sorted from PBMCs after approximately 18-hour stimulation, collected from a patient who received antiretroviral therapy. The receptor's source is an adult woman with HIV who was CMV-seropositive. The CDR3 here is CASSLGGRHGYTF. CDR3 sequence (DNA): TGTGCCAGCAGTTTGGGGGGGCGCCATGGCTACACCTTC.